This T cell receptor beta chain was sequenced for a study of CDR3 diversity in severe acne. TCRdb reprocessed the PCR reads with MiXCR, giving one entry per CDR3 protein. In the table there are fewer than 90,000 distinct CDR3 sequences, 45% to 50% of which are singletons. This clonotype has at least ten counts. The sequence derives from a male donor with severe acne vulgaris. The sequenced sample consisted of blood.

The CDR3 reads CASSQEQGRLYEQYF. In DNA, the CDR3 is TGTGCCAGCAGCCAAGAACAGGGGCGTTTATACGAGCAGTACTTC. The chain is built from TRBV3-1 and TRBJ2-7, with TRBD1 identical over 7 bases. The V and J ends lost 0 bases and 4 bases, in that order; junction bases with no gene match: 6. Germline V gene lookup returns CDR1 LGHDT and CDR2 YNNKEL (reference sequence). CDR3 length: 15 residues.